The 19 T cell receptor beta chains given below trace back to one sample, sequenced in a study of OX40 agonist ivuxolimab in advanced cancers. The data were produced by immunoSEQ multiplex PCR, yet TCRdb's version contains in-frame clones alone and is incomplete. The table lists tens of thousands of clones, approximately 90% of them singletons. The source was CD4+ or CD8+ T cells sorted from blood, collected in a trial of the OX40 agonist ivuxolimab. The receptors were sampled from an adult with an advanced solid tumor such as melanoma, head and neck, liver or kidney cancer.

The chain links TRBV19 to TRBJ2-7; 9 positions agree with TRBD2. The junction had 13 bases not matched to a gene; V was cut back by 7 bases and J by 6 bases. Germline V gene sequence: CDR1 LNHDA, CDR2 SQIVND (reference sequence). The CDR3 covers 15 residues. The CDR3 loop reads CASTPGASGVPEQYF. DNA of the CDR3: TGTGCCAGTACCCCGGGGGCTAGCGGGGTCCCCGAGCAGTACTTC. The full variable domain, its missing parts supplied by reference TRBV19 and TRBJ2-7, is DGGITQSPKYLFRKEGQNVTLSCEQNLNHDAMYWYRQDPGQGLRLIYYSQIVNDFQKGDIAEGYSVSREKKESFPLTVTSAQKNPTAFYLCASTPGASGVPEQYFGPGTRLTVT.

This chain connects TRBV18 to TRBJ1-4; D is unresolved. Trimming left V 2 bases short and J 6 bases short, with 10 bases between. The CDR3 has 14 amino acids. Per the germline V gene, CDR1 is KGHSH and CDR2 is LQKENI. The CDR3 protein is CASSPKRDDEKLFF. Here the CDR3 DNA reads TGTGCCAGCTCACCAAAGCGAGACGATGAAAAACTGTTTTTT. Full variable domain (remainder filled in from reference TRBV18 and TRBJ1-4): NAGVMQNPRHLVRRRGQEARLRCSPMKGHSHVYWYRQLPEEGLKFMVYLQKENIIDESGMPKERFSAEFPKEGPSILRIQQVVRGDSAAYFCASSPKRDDEKLFFGSGTQLSVL.

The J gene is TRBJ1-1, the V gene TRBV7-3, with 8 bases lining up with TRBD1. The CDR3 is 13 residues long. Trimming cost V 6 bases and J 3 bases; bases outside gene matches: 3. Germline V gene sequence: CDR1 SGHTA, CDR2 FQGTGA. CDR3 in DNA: TGTGCCAGCAGTCGGACAGGGCACACTGAAGCTTTCTTT. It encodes CASSRTGHTEAFF.

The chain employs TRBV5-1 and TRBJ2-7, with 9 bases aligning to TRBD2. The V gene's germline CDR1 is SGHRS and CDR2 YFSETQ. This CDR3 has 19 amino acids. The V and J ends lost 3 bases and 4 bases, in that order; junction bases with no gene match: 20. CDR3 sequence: CASSWQGLASSPSPYEQYF. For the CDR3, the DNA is TGCGCCAGCAGCTGGCAGGGACTAGCATCCAGTCCCTCACCTTACGAGCAGTACTTC.

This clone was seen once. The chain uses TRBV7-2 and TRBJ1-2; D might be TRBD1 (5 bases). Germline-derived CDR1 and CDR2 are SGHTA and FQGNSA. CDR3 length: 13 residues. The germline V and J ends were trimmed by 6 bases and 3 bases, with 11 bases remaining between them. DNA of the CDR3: TGTGCCAGCAGTCGTACCAGGGACTATGGCTACACCTTC. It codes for CASSRTRDYGYTF.

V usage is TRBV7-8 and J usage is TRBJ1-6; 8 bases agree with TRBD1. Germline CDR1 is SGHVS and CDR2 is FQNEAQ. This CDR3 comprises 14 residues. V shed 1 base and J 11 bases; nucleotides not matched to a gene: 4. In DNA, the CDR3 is TGTGCCAGCAGCTTAGGGACAGGGAATCCACCCCTCCACTTT. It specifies CASSLGTGNPPLHF.

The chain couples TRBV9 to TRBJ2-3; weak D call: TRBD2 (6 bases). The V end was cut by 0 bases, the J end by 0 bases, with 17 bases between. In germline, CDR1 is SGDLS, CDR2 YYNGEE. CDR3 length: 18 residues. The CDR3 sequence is CASSVAGRVLSSTDTQYF. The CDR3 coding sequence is TGTGCCAGCAGCGTAGCCGGGAGAGTCCTTTCTAGCACAGATACGCAGTATTTT. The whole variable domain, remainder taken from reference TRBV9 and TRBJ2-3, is DSGVTQTPKHLITATGQRVTLRCSPRSGDLSVYWYQQSLDQGLQFLIQYYNGEERAKGNILERFSAQQFPDLHSELNLSSLELGDSALYFCASSVAGRVLSSTDTQYFGPGTRLTVL.

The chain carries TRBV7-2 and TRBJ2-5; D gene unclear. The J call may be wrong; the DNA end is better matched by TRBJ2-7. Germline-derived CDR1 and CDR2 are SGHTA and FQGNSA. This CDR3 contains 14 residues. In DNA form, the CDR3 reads TGTGCCAGCAGCTTTGGCGTTGGTGTCCACGAGCAGTACTTC. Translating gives CASSFGVGVHEQYF.

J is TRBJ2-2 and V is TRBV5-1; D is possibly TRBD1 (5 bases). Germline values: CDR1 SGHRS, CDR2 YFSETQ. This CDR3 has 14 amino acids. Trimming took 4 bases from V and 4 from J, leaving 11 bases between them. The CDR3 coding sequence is TGCGCCAGCAGCCCCTGGACAAGCACCGGGGAGCTGTTTTTT. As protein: CASSPWTSTGELFF. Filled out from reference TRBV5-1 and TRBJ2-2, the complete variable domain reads KAGVTQTPRYLIKTRGQQVTLSCSPISGHRSVSWYQQTPGQGLQFLFEYFSETQRNKGNFPGRFSGRQFSNSRSEMNVSTLELGDSALYLCASSPWTSTGELFFGEGSRLTVL.

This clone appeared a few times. The CDR3 loop reads CASTGLTGEDTEAFF. The CDR3 DNA sequence: TGCGCCAGCACCGGGCTGACAGGGGAGGACACTGAAGCTTTCTTT. V is TRBV10-1 and J is TRBJ1-1; the match to TRBD1 covers 8 bases. CDR3 size: 15 residues. Trimming at V came to 7 bases and at J to 3 bases, leaving 10 bases not matched to a gene. Germline values: CDR1 WNHNN, CDR2 SYGVQD (reference sequence).

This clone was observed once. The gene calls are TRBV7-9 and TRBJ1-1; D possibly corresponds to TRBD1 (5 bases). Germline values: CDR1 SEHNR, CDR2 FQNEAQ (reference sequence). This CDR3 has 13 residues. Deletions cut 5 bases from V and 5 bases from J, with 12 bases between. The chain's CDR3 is CASSPTGETEAFF. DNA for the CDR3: TGTGCCAGCAGCCCCACAGGTGAAACTGAAGCTTTCTTT.

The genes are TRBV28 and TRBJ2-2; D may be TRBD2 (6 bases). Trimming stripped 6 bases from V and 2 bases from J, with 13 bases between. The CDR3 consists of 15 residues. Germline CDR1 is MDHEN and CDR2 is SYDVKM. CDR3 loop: CASRKRRGNTGELFF. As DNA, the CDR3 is TGTGCCAGCAGAAAACGGCGGGGTAACACCGGGGAGCTGTTTTTT.

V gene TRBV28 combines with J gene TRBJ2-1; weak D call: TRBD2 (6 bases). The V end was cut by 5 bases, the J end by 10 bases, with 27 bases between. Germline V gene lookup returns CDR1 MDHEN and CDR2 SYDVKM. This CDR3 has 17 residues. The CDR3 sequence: CASSTPTAGWVFGEQFF. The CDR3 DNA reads TGTGCCAGCAGTACCCCGACGGCGGGATGGGTCTTCGGGGAGCAGTTCTTC.

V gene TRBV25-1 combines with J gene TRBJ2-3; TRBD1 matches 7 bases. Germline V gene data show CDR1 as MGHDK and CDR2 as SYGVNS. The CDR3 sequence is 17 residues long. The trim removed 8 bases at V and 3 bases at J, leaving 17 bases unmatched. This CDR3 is CASGSAATGKWTDTQYF. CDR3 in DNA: TGTGCCAGCGGGAGTGCGGCGACAGGGAAATGGACAGATACGCAGTATTTT. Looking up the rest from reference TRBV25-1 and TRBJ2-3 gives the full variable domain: EADIYQTPRYLVIGTGKKITLECSQTMGHDKMYWYQQDPGMELHLIHYSYGVNSTEKGDLSSESTVSRIRTEHFPLTLESARPSHTSQYLCASGSAATGKWTDTQYFGPGTRLTVL.

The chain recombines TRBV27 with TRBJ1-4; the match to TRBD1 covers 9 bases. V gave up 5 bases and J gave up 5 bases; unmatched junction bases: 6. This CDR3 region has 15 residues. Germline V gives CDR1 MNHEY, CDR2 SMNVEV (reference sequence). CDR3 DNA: TGTGCCAGCAGTAACCTCGGGACAGGGAATGAAAAACTGTTTTTT. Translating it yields CASSNLGTGNEKLFF.

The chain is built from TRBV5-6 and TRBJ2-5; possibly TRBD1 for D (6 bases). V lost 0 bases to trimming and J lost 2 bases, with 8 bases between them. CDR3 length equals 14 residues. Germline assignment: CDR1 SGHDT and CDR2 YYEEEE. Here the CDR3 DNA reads TGTGCCAGCAGCTTGGCAGGGGTACAAGAGACCCAGTACTTC. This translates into CASSLAGVQETQYF. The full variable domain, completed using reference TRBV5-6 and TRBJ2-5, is DAGVTQSPTHLIKTRGQQVTLRCSPKSGHDTVSWYQQALGQGPQFIFQYYEEEERQRGNFPDRFSGHQFPNYSSELNVNALLLGDSALYLCASSLAGVQETQYFGPGTRLLVL.

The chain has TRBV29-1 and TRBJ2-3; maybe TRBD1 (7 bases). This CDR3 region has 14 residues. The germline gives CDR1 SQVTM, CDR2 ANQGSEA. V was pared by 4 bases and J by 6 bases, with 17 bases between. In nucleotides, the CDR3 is TGCAGCGTTGCGGGGGACAGAGGGACGGATACGCAGTATTTT. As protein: CSVAGDRGTDTQYF.

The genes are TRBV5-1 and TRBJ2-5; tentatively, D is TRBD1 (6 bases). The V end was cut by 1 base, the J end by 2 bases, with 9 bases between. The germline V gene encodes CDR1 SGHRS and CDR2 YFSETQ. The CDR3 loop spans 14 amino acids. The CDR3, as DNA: TGCGCCAGCAGCTTGTTTGGACAGCAAGAGACCCAGTACTTC. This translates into CASSLFGQQETQYF.

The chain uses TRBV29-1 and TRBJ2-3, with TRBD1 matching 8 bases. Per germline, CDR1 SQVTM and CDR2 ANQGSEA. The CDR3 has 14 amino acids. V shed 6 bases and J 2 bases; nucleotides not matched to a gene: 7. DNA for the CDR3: TGCAGCGTCCCCTGGACAGGGACCACAGATACGCAGTATTTT. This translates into CSVPWTGTTDTQYF.